This entry is about one TCR beta chain. Clones were sequenced by immunoSEQ multiplex PCR, and TCRdb holds only the in-frame ones, with some missing. The table has approximately 91,000 clones, approximately 90% seen once; the top ten hold around 30%. This entry comes from a study of T cell responses to AZD1222 COVID-19 vaccine. The germline gives CDR1 SGHRS, CDR2 YFSETQ. V lost 0 bases and J lost 0, with 7 bases in between. This CDR3 contains 15 residues. The chain couples TRBV5-1 to TRBJ2-1; D gene uncertain. The sequences come from peripheral blood, collected 28 days after the second AZD1222 dose. This clonotype was obtained from an adult who received the AZD1222 COVID-19 vaccine. The CDR3 region is CASSLAAGSYNEQFF. The CDR3 DNA follows: TGCGCCAGCAGCTTGGCCGCCGGCTCCTACAATGAGCAGTTCTTC.